The source of this T cell receptor beta chain is a study of T cell changes during pregnancy in multiple sclerosis. Clones were sequenced by immunoSEQ multiplex PCR, and TCRdb holds only the in-frame ones, with some missing. This sample has tens of thousands of clones, with approximately 92% found just once. The CDR3 runs to 17 residues. In germline, CDR1 is MDHEN, CDR2 SYDVKM. J lost 4 bases, V lost 5 bases, and 9 bases had no gene match. This clone was observed a few times. Source: peripheral blood, taken in the third trimester of pregnancy. The chain uses TRBV28 and TRBJ2-2; 11 bases line up with TRBD1. The origin of this receptor is a female donor with multiple sclerosis, enrolled in a pregnancy study. Here the CDR3 reads CASSPWTGGYGTGELFF. DNA of the CDR3: TGTGCCAGCAGTCCTTGGACAGGGGGCTATGGCACCGGGGAGCTGTTTTTT.